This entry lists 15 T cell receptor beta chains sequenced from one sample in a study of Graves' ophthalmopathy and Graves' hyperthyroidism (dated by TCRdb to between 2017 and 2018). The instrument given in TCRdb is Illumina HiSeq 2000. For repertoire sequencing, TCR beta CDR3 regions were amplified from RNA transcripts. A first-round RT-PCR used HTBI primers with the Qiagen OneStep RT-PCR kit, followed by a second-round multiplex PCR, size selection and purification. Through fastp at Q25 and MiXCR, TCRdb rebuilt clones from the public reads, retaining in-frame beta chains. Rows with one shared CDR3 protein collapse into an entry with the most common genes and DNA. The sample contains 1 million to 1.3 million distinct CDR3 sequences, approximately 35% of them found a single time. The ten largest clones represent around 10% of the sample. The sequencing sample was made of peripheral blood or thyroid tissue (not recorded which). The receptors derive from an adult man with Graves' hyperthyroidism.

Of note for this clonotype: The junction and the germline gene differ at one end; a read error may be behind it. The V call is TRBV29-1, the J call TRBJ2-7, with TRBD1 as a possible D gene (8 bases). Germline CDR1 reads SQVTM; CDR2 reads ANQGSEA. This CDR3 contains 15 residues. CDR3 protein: CAWVKRGRGLLEQYF. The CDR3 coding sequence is TGTGCCTGGGTAAAGCGGGGCAGGGGGCTTCTCGAGCAGTACTTC.

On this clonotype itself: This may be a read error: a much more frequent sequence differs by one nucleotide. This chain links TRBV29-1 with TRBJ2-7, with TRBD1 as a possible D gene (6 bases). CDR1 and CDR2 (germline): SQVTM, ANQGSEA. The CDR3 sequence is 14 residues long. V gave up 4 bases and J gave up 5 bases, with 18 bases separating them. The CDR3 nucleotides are TGCAGCGTTGTGGGGGACAAAGGCGTCAACGAGCAGTACTTC. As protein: CSVVGDKGVNEQYF.

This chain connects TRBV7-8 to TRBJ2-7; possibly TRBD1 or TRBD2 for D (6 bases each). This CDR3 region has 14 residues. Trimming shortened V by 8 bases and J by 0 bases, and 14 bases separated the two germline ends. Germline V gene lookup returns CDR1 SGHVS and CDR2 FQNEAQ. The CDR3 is CASQRGDNSYEQYF. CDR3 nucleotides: TGTGCCAGCCAAAGGGGGGACAACTCCTACGAGCAGTACTTC.

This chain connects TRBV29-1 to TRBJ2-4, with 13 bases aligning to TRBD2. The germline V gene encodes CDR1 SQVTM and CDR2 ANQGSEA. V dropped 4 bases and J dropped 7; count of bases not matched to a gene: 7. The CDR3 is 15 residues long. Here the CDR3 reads CSVAGTSGTQNIQYF. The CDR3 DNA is TGCAGCGTTGCGGGGACTAGCGGGACCCAGAACATTCAGTACTTC.

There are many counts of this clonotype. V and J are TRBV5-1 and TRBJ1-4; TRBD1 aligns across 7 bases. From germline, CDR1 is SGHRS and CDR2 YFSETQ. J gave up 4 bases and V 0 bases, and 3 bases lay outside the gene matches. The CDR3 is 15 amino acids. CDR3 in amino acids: CASSLVGQNNEKLFF. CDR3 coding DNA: TGCGCCAGCAGCTTGGTGGGACAGAATAATGAAAAACTGTTTTTT.

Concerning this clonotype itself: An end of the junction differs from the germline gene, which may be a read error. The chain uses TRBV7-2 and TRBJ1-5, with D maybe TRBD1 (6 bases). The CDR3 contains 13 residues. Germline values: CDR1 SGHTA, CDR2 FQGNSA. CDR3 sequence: CAGSPDRNQPQHF. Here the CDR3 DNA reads TGTGCCGGCAGCCCAGACAGGAATCAGCCCCAGCATTTT.

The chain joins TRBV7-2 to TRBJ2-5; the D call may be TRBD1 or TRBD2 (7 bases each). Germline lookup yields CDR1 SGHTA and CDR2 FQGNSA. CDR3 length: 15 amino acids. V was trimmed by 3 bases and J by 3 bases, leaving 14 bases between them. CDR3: CASSFRGGTEETQYF. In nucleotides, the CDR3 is TGTGCCAGCAGCTTCCGGGGAGGGACAGAAGAGACCCAGTACTTC.

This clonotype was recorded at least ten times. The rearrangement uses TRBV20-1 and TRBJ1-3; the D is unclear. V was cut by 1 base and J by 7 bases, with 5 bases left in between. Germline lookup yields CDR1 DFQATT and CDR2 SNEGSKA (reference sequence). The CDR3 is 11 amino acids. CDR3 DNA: TGCAGTGCTAGAGTAGAGAACACCATATATTTT. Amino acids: CSARVENTIYF.

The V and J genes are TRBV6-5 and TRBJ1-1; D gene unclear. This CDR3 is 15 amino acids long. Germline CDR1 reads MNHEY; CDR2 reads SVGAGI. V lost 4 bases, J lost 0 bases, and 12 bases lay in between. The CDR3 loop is CASSLTSIMNTEAFF. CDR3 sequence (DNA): TGTGCCAGCAGTTTGACATCAATCATGAACACTGAAGCTTTCTTT.

The CDR3 loop is CASSIPGVNQPQHF. CDR3 DNA sequence: TGTGCCAGTAGTATACCAGGGGTCAATCAGCCCCAGCATTTT. The chain carries TRBV19 and TRBJ1-5; D may be TRBD1 (6 bases). Germline values: CDR1 LNHDA, CDR2 SQIVND (reference sequence). V was shortened by 2 bases and J by 3 bases, with 8 bases between the two germline ends. This CDR3 spans 14 amino acids.

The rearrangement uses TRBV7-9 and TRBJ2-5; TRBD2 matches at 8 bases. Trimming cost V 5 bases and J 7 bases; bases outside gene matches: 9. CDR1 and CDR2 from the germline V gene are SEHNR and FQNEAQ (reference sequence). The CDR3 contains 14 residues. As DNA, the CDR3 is TGTGCCAGCAGCCTCTTCGACGGGGGGGGGACCCAGTACTTC. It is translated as CASSLFDGGGTQYF. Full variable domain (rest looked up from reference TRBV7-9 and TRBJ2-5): DTGVSQNPRHKITKRGQNVTFRCDPISEHNRLYWYRQTLGQGPEFLTYFQNEAQLEKSRLLSDRFSAERPKGSFSTLEIQRTEQGDSAMYLCASSLFDGGGTQYFGPGTRLLVL.

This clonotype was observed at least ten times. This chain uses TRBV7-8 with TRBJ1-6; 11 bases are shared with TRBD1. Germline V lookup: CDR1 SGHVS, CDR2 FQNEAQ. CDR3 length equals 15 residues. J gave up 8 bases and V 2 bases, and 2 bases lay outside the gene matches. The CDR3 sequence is CASSLRDRGDSPLHF. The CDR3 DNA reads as TGTGCCAGCAGCTTAAGGGACAGGGGGGATTCACCCCTCCACTTT.

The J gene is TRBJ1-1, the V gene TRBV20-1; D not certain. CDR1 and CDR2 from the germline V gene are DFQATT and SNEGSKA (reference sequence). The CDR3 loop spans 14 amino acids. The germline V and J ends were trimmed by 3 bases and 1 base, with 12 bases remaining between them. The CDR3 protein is CSASELGSNTEAFF. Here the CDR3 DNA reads TGCAGTGCTAGTGAGTTGGGATCGAACACTGAAGCTTTCTTT.

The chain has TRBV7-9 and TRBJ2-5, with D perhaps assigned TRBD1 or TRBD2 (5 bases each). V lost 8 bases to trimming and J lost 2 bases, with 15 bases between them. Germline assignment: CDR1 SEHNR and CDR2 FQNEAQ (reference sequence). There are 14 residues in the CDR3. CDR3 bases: TGTGCCAGCGCCTCCGGGACGCCACAAGAGACCCAGTACTTC. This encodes CASASGTPQETQYF.

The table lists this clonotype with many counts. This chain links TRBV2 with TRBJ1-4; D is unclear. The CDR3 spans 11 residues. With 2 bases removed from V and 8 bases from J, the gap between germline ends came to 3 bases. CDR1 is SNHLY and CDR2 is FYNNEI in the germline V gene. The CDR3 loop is CASSEIEKLFF. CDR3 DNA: TGTGCCAGCAGTGAAATCGAAAAACTGTTTTTT.